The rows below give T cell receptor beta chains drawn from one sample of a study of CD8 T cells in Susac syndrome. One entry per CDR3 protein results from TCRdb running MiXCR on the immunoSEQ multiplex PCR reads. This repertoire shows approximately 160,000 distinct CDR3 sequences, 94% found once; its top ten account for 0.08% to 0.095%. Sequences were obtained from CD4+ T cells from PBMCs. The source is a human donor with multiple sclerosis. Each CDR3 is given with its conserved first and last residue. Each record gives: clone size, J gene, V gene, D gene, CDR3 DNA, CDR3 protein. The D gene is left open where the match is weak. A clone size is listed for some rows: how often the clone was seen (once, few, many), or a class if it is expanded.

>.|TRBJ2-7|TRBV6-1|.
TGTGCCAGCAGTGCGGTCAGTTCCTACGAGCAGTACTTC
CASSAVSSYEQYF
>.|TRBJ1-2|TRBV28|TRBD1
TGTGCCAGCAGTTTCTCAGGGGGGAACTATGGCTACACCTTC
CASSFSGGNYGYTF
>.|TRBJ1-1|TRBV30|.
TGTGCCAGAGAACGGGCGAACACTGAAGCTTTCTTT
CARERANTEAFF
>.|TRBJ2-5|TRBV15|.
TGTGCCACCAGCAGAGACCCAAACGGGGAGACCCAGTACTTC
CATSRDPNGETQYF
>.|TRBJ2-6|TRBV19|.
TGTGCCAGTAGTATTCGGGGGACTGGGGCCAACGTCCTGACTTTC
CASSIRGTGANVLTF
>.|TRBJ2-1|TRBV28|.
TGTGCCAGCAGTAAAGGTGGGGGATCTGTGGGCAATGAGCAGTTCTTC
CASSKGGGSVGNEQFF
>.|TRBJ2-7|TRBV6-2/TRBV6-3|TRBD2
TGTGCCAGCAGTCCCTCCTGGGGAGCGGGAATGATCGAGCAGTACTTC
CASSPSWGAGMIEQYF
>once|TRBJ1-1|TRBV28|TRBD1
TGTGCCAGCAGTCCCAGGGGGCTCGGAGCTTTCTTT
CASSPRGLGAFF
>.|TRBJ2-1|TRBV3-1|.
TGTGCCAGCAGCCTCTCCTTGGGTAACAATGAGCAGTTCTTC
CASSLSLGNNEQFF
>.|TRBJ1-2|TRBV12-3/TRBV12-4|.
TGTGCCAGCAGTTTAGCGCGCGGCTACACCTTC
CASSLARGYTF
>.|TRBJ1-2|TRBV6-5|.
TGTGCCAGCACCCGGGGGCCCGCTAACTATGGCTACACCTTC
CASTRGPANYGYTF
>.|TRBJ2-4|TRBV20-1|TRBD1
TGCAGTGCTCCCGACAGGGAGACCCTCAAGCAGTACTTC
CSAPDRETLKQYF
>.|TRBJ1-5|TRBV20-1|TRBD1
TGCAGTGCTAGAGGACAGGGGACTCAGCCCCAGCATTTT
CSARGQGTQPQHF
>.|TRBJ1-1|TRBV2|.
TGTGCCAGCACGAACACTGAAGCTTTCTTT
CASTNTEAFF
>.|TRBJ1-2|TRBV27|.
TGTGCCAGCAGTCCCCTATCCTTGAATGGCTACACCTTC
CASSPLSLNGYTF
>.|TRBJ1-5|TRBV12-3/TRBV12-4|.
TGTGCCAGCAGTTCCCTCCAGGAACAGCCCCAGCATTTT
CASSSLQEQPQHF
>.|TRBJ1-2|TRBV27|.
TGTGCCAGCAGTTTATTTGGGGCCACCACTAACTATGGCTACACCTTC
CASSLFGATTNYGYTF
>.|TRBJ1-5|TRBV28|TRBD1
TGTGCCAGCAGTTCTCCGCACGTGGGACAGGGGGAGGCCCAGCATTTT
CASSSPHVGQGEAQHF
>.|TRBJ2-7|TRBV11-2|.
TGTGCCAGCAGTCCGGGACGGTCCTACGAGCAGTACTTC
CASSPGRSYEQYF
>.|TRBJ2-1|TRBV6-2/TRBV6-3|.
TGTGCCAGCACCAAATCCCCGGGACGCCGACAGTTCTTC
CASTKSPGRRQFF
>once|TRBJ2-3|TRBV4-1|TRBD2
TGCGCCAGCAGCCAAGGAGGTAGCGGGGGCTCAGATACGCAGTATTTT
CASSQGGSGGSDTQYF
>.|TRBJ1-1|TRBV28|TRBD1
TGTGCCAGCCGAGGGGTGGGCAGGGGGCGAAATATGGGCACTGAAGCTTTCTTT
CASRGVGRGRNMGTEAFF
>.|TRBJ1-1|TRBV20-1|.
TGCAGTGCTAGAGGCCCACGTGAAGCTTTCTTT
CSARGPREAFF
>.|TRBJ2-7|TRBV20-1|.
TGCAGCCCTGATACGCAGTACTTC
CSPDTQYF
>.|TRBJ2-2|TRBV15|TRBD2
TGTGCCACCAGCAGAGGTGGGGTGACTAGCGGTAACACCGGGGAGCTGTTTTTT
CATSRGGVTSGNTGELFF
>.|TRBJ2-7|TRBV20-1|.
TGCAGTGCTAGGAGAGGACTTCCCTACGAGCAGTACTTC
CSARRGLPYEQYF
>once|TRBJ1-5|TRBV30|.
TGTGCCTGGAATACCGGCCAGGGAAATCAGCCCCAGCATTTT
CAWNTGQGNQPQHF
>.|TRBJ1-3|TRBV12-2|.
TGTGCAAGTCGCCCCACGGACGGCTACTCTGGAAACACCATATATTTT
CASRPTDGYSGNTIYF
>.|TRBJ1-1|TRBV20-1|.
TGCAGTGCTTCCCCGTGGGGAACGGGTCCAATGAACACTGAAGCTTTCTTT
CSASPWGTGPMNTEAFF
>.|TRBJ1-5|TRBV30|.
TGTGCCTGGAGTGGGGGGGGCAATCAGCCCCAGCATTTT
CAWSGGGNQPQHF
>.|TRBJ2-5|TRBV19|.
TGTGCCAGTACCCTGGGTGCTGGGGAGACCCAGTACTTC
CASTLGAGETQYF
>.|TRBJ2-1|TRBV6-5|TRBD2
TGTGCCAGCAGTTCCCTTGGGGCGGGAGAGTACAATGAGCAGTTCTTC
CASSSLGAGEYNEQFF
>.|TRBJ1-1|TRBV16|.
TGTGCCAGCAGCCAATTCCAAATTGAAGCTTTCTTT
CASSQFQIEAFF
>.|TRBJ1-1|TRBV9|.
TGTGCCAGCAGCGTAGGGTTCCTAGGCACTGAAGCTTTCTTT
CASSVGFLGTEAFF
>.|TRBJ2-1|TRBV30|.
TGTGCCTGGGCTGCGGGGACTCCCACTGAGCAGTTCTTC
CAWAAGTPTEQFF
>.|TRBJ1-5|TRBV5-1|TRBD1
TGCGCCAGCAGCCTGACAGGGGGCTCTGGGGCTGACAATCAGCCCCAGCATTTT
CASSLTGGSGADNQPQHF
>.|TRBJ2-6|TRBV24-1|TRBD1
TGTGCCACCAGTGATGCCCCGGGACAGGGATACGGGGCCAACGTCCTGACTTTC
CATSDAPGQGYGANVLTF
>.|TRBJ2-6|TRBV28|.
TGTGCCAGCAGTTCAGGGGTAACTGGGGCCAACGTCCTGACTTTC
CASSSGVTGANVLTF
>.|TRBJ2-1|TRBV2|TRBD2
TGTGCCAGCAGTGATCCGGGACTAGCGGGAGCGGATGAGCAGTTCTTC
CASSDPGLAGADEQFF
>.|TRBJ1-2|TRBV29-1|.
TGCAGCGTTGAATCTTGGGTAGGGGAAGGCTACACCTTC
CSVESWVGEGYTF
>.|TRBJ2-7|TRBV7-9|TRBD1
TGTGCCAGCAGCAACTACAGGGGCTCCTACGAGCAGTACTTC
CASSNYRGSYEQYF
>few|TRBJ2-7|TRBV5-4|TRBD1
TGTGCCAGCAGCTTGAGGGGGCCCTACGAGCAGTACTTC
CASSLRGPYEQYF
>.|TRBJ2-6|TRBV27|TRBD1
TGTGCCAGCAGGCTGAGAGTCAGGGGGCTTGGGGCCAACGTCCTGACTTTC
CASRLRVRGLGANVLTF
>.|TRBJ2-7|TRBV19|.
TGTGCCAGTAGTATAGATTCATCCGAGCAGTACTTC
CASSIDSSEQYF
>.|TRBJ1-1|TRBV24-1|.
TGTGCCACCAGTGATGGCAAGAACACTGAAGCTTTCTTT
CATSDGKNTEAFF
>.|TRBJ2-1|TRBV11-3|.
TGTGCCAGCAGCCCACCTGGCGGGGATGAGCAGTTCTTC
CASSPPGGDEQFF
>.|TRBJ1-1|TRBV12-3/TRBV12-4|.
TGTGCCAGCAGCCAAGCAGGGAACGCGGCTTTCTTT
CASSQAGNAAFF
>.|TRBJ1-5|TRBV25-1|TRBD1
TGTGCCAGCAGTGGGACAGGGATGGGTCAGCCCCAGCATTTT
CASSGTGMGQPQHF
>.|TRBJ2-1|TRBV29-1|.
TGCAGCGTTGAGATACCTAATGAGCAGTTCTTC
CSVEIPNEQFF